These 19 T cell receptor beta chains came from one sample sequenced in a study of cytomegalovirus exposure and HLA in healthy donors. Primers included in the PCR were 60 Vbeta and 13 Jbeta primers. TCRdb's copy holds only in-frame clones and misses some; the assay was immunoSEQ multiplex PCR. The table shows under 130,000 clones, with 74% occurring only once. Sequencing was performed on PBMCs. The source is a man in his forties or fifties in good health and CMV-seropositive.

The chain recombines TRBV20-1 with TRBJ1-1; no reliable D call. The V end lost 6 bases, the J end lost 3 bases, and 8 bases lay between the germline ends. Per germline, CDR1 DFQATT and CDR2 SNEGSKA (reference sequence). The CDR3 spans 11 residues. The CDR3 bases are TGCAGTGCCAACGGGGACACTGAAGCTTTCTTT. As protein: CSANGDTEAFF.

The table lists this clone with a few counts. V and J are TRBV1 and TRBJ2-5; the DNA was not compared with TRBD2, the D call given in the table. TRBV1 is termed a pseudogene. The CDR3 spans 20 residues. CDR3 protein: CTSSQDQLPPRGGPQETQYF. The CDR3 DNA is TGCACCAGCAGCCAAGACCAGCTACCCCCAAGGGGGGGGCCTCAAGAGACCCAGTACTTC.

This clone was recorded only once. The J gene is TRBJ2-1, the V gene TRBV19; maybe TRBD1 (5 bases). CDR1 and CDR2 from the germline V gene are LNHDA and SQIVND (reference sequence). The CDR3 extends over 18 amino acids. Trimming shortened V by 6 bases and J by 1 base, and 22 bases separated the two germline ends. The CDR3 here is CASRRGSGFSYSYNEQFF. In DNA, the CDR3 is TGTGCCAGTAGGAGAGGATCAGGGTTCTCCTATTCCTACAATGAGCAGTTCTTC.

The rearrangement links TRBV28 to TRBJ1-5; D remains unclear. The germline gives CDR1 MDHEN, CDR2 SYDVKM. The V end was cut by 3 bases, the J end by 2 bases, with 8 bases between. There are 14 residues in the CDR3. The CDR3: CASSFDWGNQPQHF. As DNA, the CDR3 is TGTGCCAGCAGTTTTGACTGGGGCAATCAGCCCCAGCATTTT.

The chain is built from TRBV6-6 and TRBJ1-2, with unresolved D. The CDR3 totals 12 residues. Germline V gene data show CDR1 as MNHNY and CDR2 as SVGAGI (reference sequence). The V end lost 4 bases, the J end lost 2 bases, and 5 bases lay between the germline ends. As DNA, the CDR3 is TGTGCCAGCAGTTTATCCAACTATGGCTACACCTTC. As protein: CASSLSNYGYTF.

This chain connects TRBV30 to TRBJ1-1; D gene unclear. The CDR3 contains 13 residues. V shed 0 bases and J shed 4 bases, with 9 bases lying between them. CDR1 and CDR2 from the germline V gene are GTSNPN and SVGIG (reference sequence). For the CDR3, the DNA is TGTGCCTGGAGTGTAGCCCGCGGCACTGAAGCTTTCTTT. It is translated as CAWSVARGTEAFF.

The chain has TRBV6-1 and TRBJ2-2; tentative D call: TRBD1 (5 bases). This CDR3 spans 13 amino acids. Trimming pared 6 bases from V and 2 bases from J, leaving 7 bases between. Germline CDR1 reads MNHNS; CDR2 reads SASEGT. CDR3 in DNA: TGTGCCAGCAGGGACATTAACACCGGGGAGCTGTTTTTT. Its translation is CASRDINTGELFF.

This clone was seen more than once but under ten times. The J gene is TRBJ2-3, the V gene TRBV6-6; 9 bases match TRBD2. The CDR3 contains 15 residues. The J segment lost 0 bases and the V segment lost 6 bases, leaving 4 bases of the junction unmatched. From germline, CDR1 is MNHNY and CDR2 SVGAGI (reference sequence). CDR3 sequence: CASSLAGASTDTQYF. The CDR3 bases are TGTGCCAGCAGCTTAGCGGGAGCTAGCACAGATACGCAGTATTTT.

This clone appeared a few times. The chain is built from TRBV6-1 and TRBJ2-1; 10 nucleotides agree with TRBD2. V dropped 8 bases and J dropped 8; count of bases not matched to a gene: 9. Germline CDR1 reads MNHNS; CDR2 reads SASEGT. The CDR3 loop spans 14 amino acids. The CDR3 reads CASQKTSGSYEQFF. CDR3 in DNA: TGTGCCAGCCAGAAGACTAGCGGGTCGTATGAGCAGTTCTTC.

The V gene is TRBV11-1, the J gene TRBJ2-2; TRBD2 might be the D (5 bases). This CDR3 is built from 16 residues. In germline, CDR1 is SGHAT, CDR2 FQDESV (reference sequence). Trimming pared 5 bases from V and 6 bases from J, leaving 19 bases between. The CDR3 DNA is TGTGCCAGCAGCCCCCGACTCCCTTCAGCGGCCGGGGAGCTGTTTTTT. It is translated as CASSPRLPSAAGELFF.

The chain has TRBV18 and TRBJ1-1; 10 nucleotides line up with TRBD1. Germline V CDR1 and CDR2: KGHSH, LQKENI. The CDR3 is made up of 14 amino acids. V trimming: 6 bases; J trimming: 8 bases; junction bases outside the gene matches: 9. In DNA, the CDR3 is TGTGCCAGCTCCGGGGATGACAGGGGGCGAGAAGCTTTCTTT. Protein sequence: CASSGDDRGREAFF. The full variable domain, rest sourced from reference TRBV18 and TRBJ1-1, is NAGVMQNPRHLVRRRGQEARLRCSPMKGHSHVYWYRQLPEEGLKFMVYLQKENIIDESGMPKERFSAEFPKEGPSILRIQQVVRGDSAAYFCASSGDDRGREAFFGQGTRLTVV.

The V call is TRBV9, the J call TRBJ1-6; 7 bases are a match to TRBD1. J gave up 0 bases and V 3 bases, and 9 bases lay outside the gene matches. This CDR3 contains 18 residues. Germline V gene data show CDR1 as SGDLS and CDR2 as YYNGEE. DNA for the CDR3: TGTGCCAGCAGCGAGGGGGACAGCCTTAGCTCCTATAATTCACCCCTCCACTTT. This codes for CASSEGDSLSSYNSPLHF.

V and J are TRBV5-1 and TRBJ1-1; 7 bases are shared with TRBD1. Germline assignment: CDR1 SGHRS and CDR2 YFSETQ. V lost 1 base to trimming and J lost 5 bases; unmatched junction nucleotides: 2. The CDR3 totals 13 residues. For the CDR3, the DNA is TGCGCCAGCAGCTTGCTCAGGGGGACTGAAGCTTTCTTT. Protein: CASSLLRGTEAFF.

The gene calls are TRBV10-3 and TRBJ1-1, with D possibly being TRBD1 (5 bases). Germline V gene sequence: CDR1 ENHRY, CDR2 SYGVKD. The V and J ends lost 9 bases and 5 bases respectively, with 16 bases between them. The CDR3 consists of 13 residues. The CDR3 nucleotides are TGTGCCATGTCCCGGGGGGATCAAACTGAAGCTTTCTTT. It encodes CAMSRGDQTEAFF.

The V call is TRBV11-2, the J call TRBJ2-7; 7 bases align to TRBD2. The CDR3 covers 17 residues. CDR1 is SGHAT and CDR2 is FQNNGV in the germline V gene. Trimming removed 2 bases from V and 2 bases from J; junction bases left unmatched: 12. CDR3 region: CASSLKVGREYPYEQYF. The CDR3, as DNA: TGTGCCAGCAGCTTAAAAGTAGGGCGGGAGTACCCCTACGAGCAGTACTTC.

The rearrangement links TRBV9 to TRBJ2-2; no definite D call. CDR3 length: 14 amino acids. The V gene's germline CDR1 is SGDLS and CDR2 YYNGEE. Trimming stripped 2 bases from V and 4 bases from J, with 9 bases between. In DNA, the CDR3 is TGTGCCAGCAGCGTCTTCTCGGGCACCGGGGAGCTGTTTTTT. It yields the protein CASSVFSGTGELFF.

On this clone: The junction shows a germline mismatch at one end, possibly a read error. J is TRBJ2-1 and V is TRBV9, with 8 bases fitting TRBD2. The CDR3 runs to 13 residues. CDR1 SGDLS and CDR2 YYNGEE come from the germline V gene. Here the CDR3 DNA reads TGTGCCGGCAGTTTAGCGGGAAACAATGAGCAGTTCTTC. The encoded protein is CAGSLAGNNEQFF.

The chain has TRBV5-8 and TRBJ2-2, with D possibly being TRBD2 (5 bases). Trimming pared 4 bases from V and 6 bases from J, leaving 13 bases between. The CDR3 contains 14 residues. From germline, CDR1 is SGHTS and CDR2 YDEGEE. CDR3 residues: CASSLSREAGELFF. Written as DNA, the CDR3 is TGTGCCAGCAGCCTTTCCCGGGAAGCCGGGGAGCTGTTTTTT.

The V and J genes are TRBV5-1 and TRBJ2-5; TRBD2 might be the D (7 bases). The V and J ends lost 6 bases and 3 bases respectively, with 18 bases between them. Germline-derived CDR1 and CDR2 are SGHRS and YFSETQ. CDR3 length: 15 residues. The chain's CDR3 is CASTWGGRAEETQYF. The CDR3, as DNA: TGCGCCAGCACGTGGGGGGGGCGTGCGGAAGAGACCCAGTACTTC.